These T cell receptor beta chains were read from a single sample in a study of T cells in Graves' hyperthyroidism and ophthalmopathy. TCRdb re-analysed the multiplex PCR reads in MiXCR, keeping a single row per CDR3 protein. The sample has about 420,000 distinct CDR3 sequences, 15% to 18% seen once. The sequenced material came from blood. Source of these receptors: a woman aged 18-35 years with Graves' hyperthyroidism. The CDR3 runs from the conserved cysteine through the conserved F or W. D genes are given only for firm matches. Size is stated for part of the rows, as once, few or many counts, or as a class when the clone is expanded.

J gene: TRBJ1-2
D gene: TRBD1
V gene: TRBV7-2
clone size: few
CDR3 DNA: TGTGCCAGCAGCTTATGGGCAGGGGGCAACTATGGCTACACCTTC
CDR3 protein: CASSLWAGGNYGYTF

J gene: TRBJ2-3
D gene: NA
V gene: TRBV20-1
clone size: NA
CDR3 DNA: TGCAGTGCCAAACTAGGAGCAGATACGCAGTATTTT
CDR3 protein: CSAKLGADTQYF

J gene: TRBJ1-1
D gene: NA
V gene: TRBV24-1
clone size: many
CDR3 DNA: TGTGCCACCAGTTCGAATCCATACGGGGGCGGCGGCACTGAAGCTTTCTTT
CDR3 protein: CATSSNPYGGGGTEAFF

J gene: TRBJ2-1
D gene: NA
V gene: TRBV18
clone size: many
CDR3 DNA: TGTGCCAGCTCACCACCGGTCCTCCAGGGCAATGAGCAGTTCTTC
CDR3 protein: CASSPPVLQGNEQFF

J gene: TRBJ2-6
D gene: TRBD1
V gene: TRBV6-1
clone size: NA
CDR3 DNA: TGTGCCAGCAGCCTCGGGACAGGGAGAGCTGGGGCCAACGTCCTGACTTTC
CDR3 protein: CASSLGTGRAGANVLTF

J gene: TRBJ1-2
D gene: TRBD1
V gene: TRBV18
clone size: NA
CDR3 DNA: TGTGCCAGCTCACCACCGACGACAGGGGCTAACTATGGCTACACCTTC
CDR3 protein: CASSPPTTGANYGYTF

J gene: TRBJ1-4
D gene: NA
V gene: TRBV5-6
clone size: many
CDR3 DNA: TGTGCCAGCAGCTTGGAGCCCAGACGGGCTAATGAAAAACTGTTTTTT
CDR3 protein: CASSLEPRRANEKLFF

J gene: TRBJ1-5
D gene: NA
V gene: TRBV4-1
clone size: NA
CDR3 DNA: TGCGCCAGCAGCCAAGGCAACCGGGGCAATCAGCCCCAGCATTTT
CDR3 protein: CASSQGNRGNQPQHF

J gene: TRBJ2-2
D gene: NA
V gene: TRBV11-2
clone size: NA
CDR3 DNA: TGTGCCAGCAGCTTTGCGGGCATGAACACCGGGGAGCTGTTTTTT
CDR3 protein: CASSFAGMNTGELFF

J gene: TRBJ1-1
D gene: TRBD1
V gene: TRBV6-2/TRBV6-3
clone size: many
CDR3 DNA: TGTGCCAGCAGTTATGTACAGGGGGGGAGGTTGAACACTGAAGCTTTCTTT
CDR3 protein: CASSYVQGGRLNTEAFF

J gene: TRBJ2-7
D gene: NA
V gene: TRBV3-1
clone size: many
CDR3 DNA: TGTGCCAGCAGCCAAGACCCTCCTTTGTACGCGCGCGGAAACGAGCAGTACTTC
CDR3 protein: CASSQDPPLYARGNEQYF

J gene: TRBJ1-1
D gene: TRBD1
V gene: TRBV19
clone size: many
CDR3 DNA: TGTGCCAGTAGTATACAGGGGGCGAGCAGGACTGAAGCTTTCTTT
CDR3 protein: CASSIQGASRTEAFF

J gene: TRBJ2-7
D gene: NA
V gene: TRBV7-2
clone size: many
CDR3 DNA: TGTGCCAGCAGCTTAGAGCGCGGGCGCGTCTACGAGCAGTACTTC
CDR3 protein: CASSLERGRVYEQYF

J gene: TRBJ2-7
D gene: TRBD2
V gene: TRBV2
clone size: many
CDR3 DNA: TGTGCCAGCATGAGGGGCGGGAGCTACGAGCAGTACTTC
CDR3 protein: CASMRGGSYEQYF

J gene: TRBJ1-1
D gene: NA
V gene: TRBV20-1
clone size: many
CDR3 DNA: TGCAGTGCTACCCGGACAGAGCGGTTGGCTTTCTTT
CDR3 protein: CSATRTERLAFF

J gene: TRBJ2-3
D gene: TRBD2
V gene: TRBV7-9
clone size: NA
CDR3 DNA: TGTGCCAGCAGCCAGGCGGGGGGGCTTGGCACAGATACGCAGTATTTT
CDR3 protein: CASSQAGGLGTDTQYF

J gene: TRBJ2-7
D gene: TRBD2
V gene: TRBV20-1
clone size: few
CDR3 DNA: TGCAGTGCCACCCGGACTAGCGGCTACGAGCAGTACTTC
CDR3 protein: CSATRTSGYEQYF

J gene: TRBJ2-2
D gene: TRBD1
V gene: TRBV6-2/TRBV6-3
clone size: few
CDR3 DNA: TGTGCCAGCAGTTCCCAACCAGGGGGCCCTTTGAGCACCGGGGAGCTGTTTTTT
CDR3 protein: CASSSQPGGPLSTGELFF

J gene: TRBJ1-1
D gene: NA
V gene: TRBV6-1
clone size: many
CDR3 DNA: TGTGCCAGCAGTGAAGCGTTGAACACTGAAGCTTTCTTT
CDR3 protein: CASSEALNTEAFF

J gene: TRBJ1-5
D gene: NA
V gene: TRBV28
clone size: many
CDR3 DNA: TGTGCCAGCAGTTCGGCAGGGAGTAGCAATCAGCCCCAGCATTTT
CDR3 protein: CASSSAGSSNQPQHF

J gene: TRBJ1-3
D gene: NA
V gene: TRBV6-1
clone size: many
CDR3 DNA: TGTGCCAGCAGTGTGGCAGCTAGACCGTCCGGAAACACCATATATTTT
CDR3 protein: CASSVAARPSGNTIYF

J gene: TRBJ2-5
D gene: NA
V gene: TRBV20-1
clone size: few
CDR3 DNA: TGCAGTGCTAACTCCGTTTTGGGGTACCAAGAGACCCAGTACTTC
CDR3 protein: CSANSVLGYQETQYF

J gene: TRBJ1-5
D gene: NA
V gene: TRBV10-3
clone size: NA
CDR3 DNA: TGTGCCATCAGTGAAGGGGTAGGACCCAACAATCAGCCCCAGCATTTT
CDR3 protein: CAISEGVGPNNQPQHF

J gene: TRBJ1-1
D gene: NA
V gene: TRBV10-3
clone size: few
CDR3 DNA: TGTGCCACCGTAAACTTCTCCGGGGGTACTGAAGCTTTCTTT
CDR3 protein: CATVNFSGGTEAFF

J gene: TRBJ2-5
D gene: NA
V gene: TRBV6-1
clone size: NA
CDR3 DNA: TGTGCCAGCAGTCTTGCCCGGCTGGTTGGGGAGACCCAGTACTTC
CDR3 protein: CASSLARLVGETQYF

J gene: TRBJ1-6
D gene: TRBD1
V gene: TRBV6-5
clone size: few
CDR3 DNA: TGTGCCAGCAGTTACGGGAACAGGGGGCATAGGGATAATTCACCCCTCCACTTT
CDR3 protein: CASSYGNRGHRDNSPLHF

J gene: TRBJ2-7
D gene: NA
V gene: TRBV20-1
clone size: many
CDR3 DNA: TGCAGTGCTAGAGGCTTGGGCACAGAAATCAGCTCCTACGAGCAGTACTTC
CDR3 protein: CSARGLGTEISSYEQYF

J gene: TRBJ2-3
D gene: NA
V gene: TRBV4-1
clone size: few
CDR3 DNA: TGCGCCAGCAGCCAAGAGTCGTGGCGGGGCTCAGATACGCAGTATTTT
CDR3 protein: CASSQESWRGSDTQYF

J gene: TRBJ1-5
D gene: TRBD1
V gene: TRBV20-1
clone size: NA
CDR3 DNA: TGCAGTGCTAGAAGACCGGGACAGCCCAATCAGCCCCAGCATTTT
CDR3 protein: CSARRPGQPNQPQHF

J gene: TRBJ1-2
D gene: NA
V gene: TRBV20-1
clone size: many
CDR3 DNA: TGCAGTGCTAGAGATCCCATGACGGTTTGGGGCTACACCTTC
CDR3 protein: CSARDPMTVWGYTF

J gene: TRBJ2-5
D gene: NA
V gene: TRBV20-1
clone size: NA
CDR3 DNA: TGCAGTGCTAGAGCCTCCCCCGGGGGGCTCCGACCAGAGACCCAGTACTTC
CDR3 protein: CSARASPGGLRPETQYF

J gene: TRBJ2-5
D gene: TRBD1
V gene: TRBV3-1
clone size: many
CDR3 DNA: TGTGCCAGCAGCTATGAGGGGGCTTGGGAGACCCAGTACTTC
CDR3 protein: CASSYEGAWETQYF

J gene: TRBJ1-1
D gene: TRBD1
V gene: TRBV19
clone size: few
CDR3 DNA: TGTGCCAGTAGTAACAGGGGGAGAGAGGCTGAAGCTTTCTTT
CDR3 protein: CASSNRGREAEAFF